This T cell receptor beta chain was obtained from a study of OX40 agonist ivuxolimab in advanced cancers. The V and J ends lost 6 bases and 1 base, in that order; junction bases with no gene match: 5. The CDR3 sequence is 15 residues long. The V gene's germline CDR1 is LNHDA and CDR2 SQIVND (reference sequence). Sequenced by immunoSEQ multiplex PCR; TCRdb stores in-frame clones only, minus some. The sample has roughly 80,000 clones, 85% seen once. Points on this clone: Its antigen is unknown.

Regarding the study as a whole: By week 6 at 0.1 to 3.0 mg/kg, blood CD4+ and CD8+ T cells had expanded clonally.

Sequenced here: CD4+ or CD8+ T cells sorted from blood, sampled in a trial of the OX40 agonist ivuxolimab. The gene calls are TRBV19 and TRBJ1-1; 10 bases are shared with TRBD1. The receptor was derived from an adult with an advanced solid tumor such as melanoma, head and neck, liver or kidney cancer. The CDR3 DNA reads TGTGCCAGTAGGGACAGGGGGGGACGGAACACTGAAGCTTTCTTT. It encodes CASRDRGGRNTEAFF.